The present T cell receptor beta chain was sequenced within a study of T-cell reconstitution after alpha-beta-depleted transplantation in children. This clonotype was recorded once. Library preparation (for TCRbeta) was performed with unique molecular identifiers. TCRdb called the PCR reads again in MiXCR, with one record for every CDR3 protein. Among some 600,000 distinct CDR3 sequences listed, about 15% were seen once. Sample: PBMCs from the stem cell graft donor, taken from the stem cell graft. This TCR was sampled from a human donor who donated a stem cell graft to a child with acute myeloid leukemia.

The CDR3 DNA reads as TGTGCCAGCGAAGCAATCCGAACCCCCTACGGCACAGATACGCAGTATTTT. Translation gives CASEAIRTPYGTDTQYF. This chain links TRBV6-2 or TRBV6-3 with TRBJ2-3; D call uncertain. Germline V lookup: CDR1 MNHEY, CDR2 SVGEGT. This CDR3 region has 17 residues. V gave up 8 bases and J gave up 1 base, with 22 bases separating them.